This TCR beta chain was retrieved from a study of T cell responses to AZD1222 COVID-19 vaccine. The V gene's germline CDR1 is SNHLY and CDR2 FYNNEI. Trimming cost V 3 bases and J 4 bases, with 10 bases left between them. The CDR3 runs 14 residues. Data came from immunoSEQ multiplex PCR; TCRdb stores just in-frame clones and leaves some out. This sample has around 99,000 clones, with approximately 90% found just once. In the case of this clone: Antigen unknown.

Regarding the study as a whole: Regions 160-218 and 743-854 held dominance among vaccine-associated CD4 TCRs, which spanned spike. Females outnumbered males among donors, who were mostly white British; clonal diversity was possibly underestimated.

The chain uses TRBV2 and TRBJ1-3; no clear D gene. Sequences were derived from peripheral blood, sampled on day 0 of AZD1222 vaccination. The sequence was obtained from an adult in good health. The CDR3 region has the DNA TGTGCCAGCAGTGAGGCGCATGGGGGAAACACCATATATTTT. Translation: CASSEAHGGNTIYF.